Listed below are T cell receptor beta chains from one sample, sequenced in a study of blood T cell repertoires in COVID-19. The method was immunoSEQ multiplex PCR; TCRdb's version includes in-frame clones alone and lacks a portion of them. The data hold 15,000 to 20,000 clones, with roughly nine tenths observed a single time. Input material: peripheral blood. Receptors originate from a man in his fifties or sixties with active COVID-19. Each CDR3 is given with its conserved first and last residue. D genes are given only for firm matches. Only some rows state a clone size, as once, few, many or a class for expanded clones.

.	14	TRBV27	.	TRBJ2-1	CASQDTPVRNEQFF	TGTGCCAGCCAGGACACCCCAGTACGCAATGAGCAGTTCTTC
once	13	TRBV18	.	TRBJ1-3	CASSSGRGNTIYF	TGTGCCAGCTCATCTGGCAGGGGAAACACCATATATTTT
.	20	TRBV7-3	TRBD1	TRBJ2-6	CASSLYSDRTGGAGANVLTF	TGTGCCAGCAGCCTTTACTCAGATCGGACAGGGGGAGCTGGGGCCAACGTCCTGACTTTC
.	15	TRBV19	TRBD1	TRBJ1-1	CASSILLGTATEAFF	TGTGCCAGTAGTATCCTTTTAGGGACAGCGACTGAAGCTTTCTTT
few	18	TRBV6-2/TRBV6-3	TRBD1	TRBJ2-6	CASSYQPGQGTGANVLTF	TGTGCCAGCAGTTACCAACCGGGACAGGGGACTGGGGCCAACGTCCTGACTTTC
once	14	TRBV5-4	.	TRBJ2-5	CASSLGGAKETQYF	TGTGCCAGCAGCTTGGGGGGCGCGAAAGAGACCCAGTACTTC
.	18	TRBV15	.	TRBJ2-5	CATSRTQELQVSQETQYF	TGTGCCACCAGCAGAACCCAAGAACTTCAGGTCAGCCAAGAGACCCAGTACTTC
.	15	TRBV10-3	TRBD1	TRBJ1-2	CAITEPGDRGWGYTF	TGTGCCATCACCGAGCCCGGAGACAGGGGATGGGGTTACACCTTC
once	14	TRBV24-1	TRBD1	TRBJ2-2	CATSVRTGAGELFF	TGTGCCACAAGTGTCAGGACAGGGGCCGGGGAGCTGTTTTTT
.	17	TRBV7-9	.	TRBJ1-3	CASSPTPTGTTGNTIYF	TGTGCCAGCAGCCCGACCCCCACAGGGACCACTGGAAACACCATATATTTT
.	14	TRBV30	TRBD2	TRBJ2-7	CAWSSGRALGEQYF	TGTGCCTGGAGTAGCGGGAGGGCCCTGGGGGAGCAGTACTTC
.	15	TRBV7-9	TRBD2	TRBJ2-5	CASSWGAGGGETQYF	TGTGCCAGCAGCTGGGGAGCGGGAGGTGGAGAGACCCAGTACTTC
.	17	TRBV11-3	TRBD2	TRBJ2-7	CASSLDRGAGVSYEQYF	TGTGCCAGCAGCTTAGATCGAGGTGCGGGAGTCAGCTACGAGCAGTACTTC
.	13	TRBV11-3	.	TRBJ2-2	CASSRTVPGELFF	TGTGCCAGCAGCCGGACAGTCCCCGGGGAGCTGTTTTTT
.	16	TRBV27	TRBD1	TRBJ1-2	CASSLLTGGGNYGYTF	TGTGCCAGCAGTTTATTGACAGGGGGCGGCAACTATGGCTACACCTTC
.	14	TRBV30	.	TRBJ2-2	CAWSRTVNTGELFF	TGTGCCTGGAGTAGGACAGTAAACACCGGGGAGCTGTTTTTT
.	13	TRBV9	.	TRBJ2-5	CASSVDSEETQYF	TGTGCCAGCAGCGTGGACAGCGAGGAGACCCAGTACTTC
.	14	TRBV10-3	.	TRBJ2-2	CAIRSQTNTGELFF	TGTGCCATCAGAAGCCAGACTAACACCGGGGAGCTGTTTTTT
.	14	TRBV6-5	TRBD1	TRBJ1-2	CASSLGQSNYGYTF	TGTGCCAGCAGCCTGGGACAGTCGAACTATGGCTACACCTTC
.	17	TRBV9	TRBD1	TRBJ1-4	CASSVVAGGASGEKLFF	TGTGCCAGCAGCGTAGTGGCAGGGGGCGCGTCGGGTGAAAAACTGTTTTTT
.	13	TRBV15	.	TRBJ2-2	CATSRDRGGELFF	TGTGCCACCAGCAGAGATCGGGGCGGGGAGCTGTTTTTT
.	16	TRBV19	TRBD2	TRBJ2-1	CATRLAGRSSYNEQFF	TGTGCCACCAGACTAGCGGGCAGGAGCTCCTACAATGAGCAGTTCTTC
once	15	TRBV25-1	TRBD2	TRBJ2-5	CASGGLAGVGVAQYF	TGTGCCAGCGGGGGACTAGCGGGAGTGGGAGTGGCCCAGTACTTC
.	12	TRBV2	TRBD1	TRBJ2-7	CATDRGPYEQYF	TGTGCTACGGACAGGGGGCCCTACGAGCAGTACTTC
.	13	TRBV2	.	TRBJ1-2	CASGRGSQYGYTF	TGTGCCAGCGGGAGGGGGTCGCAATATGGCTACACCTTC
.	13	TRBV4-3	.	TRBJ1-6	CASRRALNSPLHF	TGCGCCAGCCGGCGGGCGCTCAATTCACCCCTCCACTTT
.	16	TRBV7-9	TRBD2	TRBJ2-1	CASSPARREGSNEQFF	TGTGCCAGCAGCCCAGCTAGGCGGGAGGGAAGCAATGAGCAGTTCTTC
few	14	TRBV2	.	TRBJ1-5	CASSRQASMSAQHF	TGTGCCAGCAGTAGACAGGCCAGTATGTCGGCCCAGCATTTT
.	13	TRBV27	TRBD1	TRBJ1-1	CASSLKGATEAFF	TGTGCCAGCAGTCTAAAGGGGGCAACTGAAGCTTTCTTT
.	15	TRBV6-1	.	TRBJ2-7	CASSEAPVSSYEQYF	TGTGCCAGCAGTGAAGCGCCCGTTAGCTCCTACGAGCAGTACTTC
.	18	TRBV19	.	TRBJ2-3	CASSTPTSAGFWADTQYF	TGTGCCAGTAGTACCCCCACCTCGGCGGGATTCTGGGCAGATACGCAGTATTTT
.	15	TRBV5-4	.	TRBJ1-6	CASSLEGAYNSPLHF	TGTGCCAGCAGCTTGGAGGGGGCCTATAATTCACCCCTCCACTTT
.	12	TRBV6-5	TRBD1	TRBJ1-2	CASRGQDYGYTF	TGTGCCAGCAGGGGACAGGATTATGGCTACACCTTC
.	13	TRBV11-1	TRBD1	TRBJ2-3	CASSAGGSDTQYF	TGTGCCAGCAGTGCAGGGGGCTCGGATACGCAGTATTTT
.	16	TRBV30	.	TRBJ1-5	CAWSALGGASNQPQHF	TGTGCCTGGAGTGCCTTGGGCGGGGCGTCCAATCAGCCCCAGCATTTT
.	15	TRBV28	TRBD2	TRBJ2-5	CASSPTSGSQETQYF	TGTGCCAGCAGCCCCACTAGCGGAAGTCAAGAGACCCAGTACTTC
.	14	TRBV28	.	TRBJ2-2	CASSFGLVTGELFF	TGTGCCAGCAGTTTTGGCCTCGTCACCGGGGAGCTGTTTTTT
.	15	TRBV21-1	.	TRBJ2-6	CASSKASSGANVLTF	TGTGCCAGCAGCAAAGCTAGCTCTGGGGCCAACGTCCTGACTTTC
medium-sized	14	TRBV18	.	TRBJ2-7	CASSPPDSFYEQYF	TGTGCCAGCTCACCACCAGACAGCTTCTACGAGCAGTACTTC
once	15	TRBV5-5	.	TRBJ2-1	CASSPNLPSYNEQFF	TGTGCCAGCAGCCCTAACCTTCCCTCCTACAATGAGCAGTTCTTC
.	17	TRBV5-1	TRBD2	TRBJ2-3	CASSPGLAGTITDTQYF	TGCGCCAGCAGCCCCGGACTAGCGGGGACCATCACAGATACGCAGTATTTT
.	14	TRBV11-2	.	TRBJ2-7	CASSPDSRSYEQYF	TGTGCCAGCAGCCCGGACAGCAGGAGCTACGAGCAGTACTTC
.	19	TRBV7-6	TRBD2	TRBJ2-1	CASSLGTSAGWSSYNEQFF	TGTGCCAGCAGCTTAGGAACTAGCGCGGGTTGGAGCTCCTACAATGAGCAGTTCTTC
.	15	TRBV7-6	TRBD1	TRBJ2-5	CASSFRGRTQETQYF	TGTGCCAGCAGCTTCAGGGGGCGGACTCAAGAGACCCAGTACTTC
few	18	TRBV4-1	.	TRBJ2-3	CASSQTHPPYNPTDTQYF	TGCGCCAGCAGCCAAACCCACCCCCCGTACAACCCCACAGATACGCAGTATTTT
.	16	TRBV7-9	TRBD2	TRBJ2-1	CASSLTSGRSGNEQFF	TGTGCCAGCAGCTTAACTAGCGGGAGGAGCGGCAATGAGCAGTTCTTC
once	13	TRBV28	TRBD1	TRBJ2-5	CASSRQGQGTQYF	TGTGCCAGCAGCCGACAGGGACAGGGGACCCAGTACTTC
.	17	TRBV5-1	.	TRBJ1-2	CASRRGGQEYFNYGYTF	TGCGCCAGCAGACGGGGTGGGCAGGAATATTTTAACTATGGCTACACCTTC
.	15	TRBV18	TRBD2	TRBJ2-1	CASSLQAGGYNEQFF	TGTGCCAGCTCACTACAAGCGGGGGGCTACAATGAGCAGTTCTTC
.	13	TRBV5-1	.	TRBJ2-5	CASSLAPQETQYF	TGCGCCAGCAGCTTGGCTCCGCAAGAGACCCAGTACTTC
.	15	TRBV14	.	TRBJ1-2	CASSQGAGIRNGYTF	TGTGCCAGCAGCCAAGGTGCAGGGATAAGAAATGGCTACACCTTC
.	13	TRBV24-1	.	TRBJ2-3	CATSDIAADTQYF	TGTGCCACCAGTGATATAGCGGCAGATACGCAGTATTTT
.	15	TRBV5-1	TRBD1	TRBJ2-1	CASSRGTVAANEQFF	TGCGCCAGCAGCCGAGGGACAGTTGCCGCCAATGAGCAGTTCTTC